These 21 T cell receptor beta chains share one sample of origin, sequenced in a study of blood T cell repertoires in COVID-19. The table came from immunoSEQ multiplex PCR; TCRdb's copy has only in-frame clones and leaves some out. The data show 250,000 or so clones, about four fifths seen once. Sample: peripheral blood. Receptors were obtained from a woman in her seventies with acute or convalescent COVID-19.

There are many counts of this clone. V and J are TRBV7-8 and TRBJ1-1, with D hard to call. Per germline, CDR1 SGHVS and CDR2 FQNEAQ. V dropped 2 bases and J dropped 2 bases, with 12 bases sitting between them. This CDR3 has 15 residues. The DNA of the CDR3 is TGTGCCAGCAGCTTATTCGCTCAGGTCAACACTGAAGCTTTCTTT. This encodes CASSLFAQVNTEAFF.

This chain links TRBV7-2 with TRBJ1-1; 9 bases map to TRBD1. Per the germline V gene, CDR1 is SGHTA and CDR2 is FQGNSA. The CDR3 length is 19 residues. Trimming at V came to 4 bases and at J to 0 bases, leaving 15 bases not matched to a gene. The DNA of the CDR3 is TGTGCCAGCAGCTCCTACAGGGGGCTCGTAGGGAAAATGAACACTGAAGCTTTCTTT. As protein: CASSSYRGLVGKMNTEAFF.

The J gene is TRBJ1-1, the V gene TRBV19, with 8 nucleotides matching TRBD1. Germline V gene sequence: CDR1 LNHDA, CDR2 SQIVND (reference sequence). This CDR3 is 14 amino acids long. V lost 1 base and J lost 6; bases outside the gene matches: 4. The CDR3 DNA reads TGTGCCAGTAGTATAGGGACAGGGTTTTCTGAAGCTTTCTTT. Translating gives CASSIGTGFSEAFF.

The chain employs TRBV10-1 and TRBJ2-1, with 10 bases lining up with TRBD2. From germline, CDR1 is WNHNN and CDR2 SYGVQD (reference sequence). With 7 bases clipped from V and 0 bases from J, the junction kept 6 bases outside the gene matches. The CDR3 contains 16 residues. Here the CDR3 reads CASKSSGRSSYNEQFF. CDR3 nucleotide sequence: TGCGCCAGCAAGAGTAGCGGGAGGAGCTCCTACAATGAGCAGTTCTTC.

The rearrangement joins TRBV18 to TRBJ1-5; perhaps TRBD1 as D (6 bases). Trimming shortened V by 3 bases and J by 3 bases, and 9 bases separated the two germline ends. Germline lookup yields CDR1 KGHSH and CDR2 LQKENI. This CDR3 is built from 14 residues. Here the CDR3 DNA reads TGTGCCAGCTCACCCCAGGGGTACAATCAGCCCCAGCATTTT. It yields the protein CASSPQGYNQPQHF. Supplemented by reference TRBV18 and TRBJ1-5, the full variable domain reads NAGVMQNPRHLVRRRGQEARLRCSPMKGHSHVYWYRQLPEEGLKFMVYLQKENIIDESGMPKERFSAEFPKEGPSILRIQQVVRGDSAAYFCASSPQGYNQPQHFGDGTRLSIL.

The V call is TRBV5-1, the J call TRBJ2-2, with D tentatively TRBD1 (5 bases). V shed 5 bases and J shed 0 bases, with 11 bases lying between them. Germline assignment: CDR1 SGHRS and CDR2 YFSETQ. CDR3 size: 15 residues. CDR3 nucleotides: TGCGCCAGCAGTCAGAGGACAACGAACACCGGGGAGCTGTTTTTT. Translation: CASSQRTTNTGELFF.

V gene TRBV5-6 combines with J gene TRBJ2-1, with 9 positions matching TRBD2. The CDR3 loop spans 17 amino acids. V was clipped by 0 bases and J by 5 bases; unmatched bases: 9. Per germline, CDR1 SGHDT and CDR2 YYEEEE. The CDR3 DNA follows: TGTGCCAGCAGCTTGGCCCCGGGACTAGCAGCCCACAATGAGCAGTTCTTC. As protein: CASSLAPGLAAHNEQFF. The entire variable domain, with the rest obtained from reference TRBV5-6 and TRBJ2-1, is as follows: DAGVTQSPTHLIKTRGQQVTLRCSPKSGHDTVSWYQQALGQGPQFIFQYYEEEERQRGNFPDRFSGHQFPNYSSELNVNALLLGDSALYLCASSLAPGLAAHNEQFFGPGTRLTVL.

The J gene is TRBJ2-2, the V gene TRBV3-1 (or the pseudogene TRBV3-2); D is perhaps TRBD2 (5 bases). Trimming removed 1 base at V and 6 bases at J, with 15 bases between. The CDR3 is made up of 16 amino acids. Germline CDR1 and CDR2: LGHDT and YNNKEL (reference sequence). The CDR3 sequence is CASSQVGGLKAGELFF. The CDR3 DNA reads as TGTGCCAGCAGCCAAGTAGGAGGCCTTAAGGCCGGGGAGCTGTTTTTT.

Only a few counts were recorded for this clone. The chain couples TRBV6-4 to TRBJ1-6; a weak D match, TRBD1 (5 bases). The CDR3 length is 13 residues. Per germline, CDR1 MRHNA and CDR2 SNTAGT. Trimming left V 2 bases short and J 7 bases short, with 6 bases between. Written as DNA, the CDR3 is TGTGCCAGCAGTGACCGGGGGAATTCACCCCTCCACTTT. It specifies CASSDRGNSPLHF.

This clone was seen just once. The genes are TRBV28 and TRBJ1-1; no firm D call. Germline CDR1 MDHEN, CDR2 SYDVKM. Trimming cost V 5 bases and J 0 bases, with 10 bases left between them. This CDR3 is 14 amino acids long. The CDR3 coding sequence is TGTGCCAGCAGTGACGGAGCCATGAACACTGAAGCTTTCTTT. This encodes CASSDGAMNTEAFF. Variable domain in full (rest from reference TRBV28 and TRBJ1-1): DVKVTQSSRYLVKRTGEKVFLECVQDMDHENMFWYRQDPGLGLRLIYFSYDVKMKEKGDIPEGYSVSREKKERFSLILESASTNQTSMYLCASSDGAMNTEAFFGQGTRLTVV.

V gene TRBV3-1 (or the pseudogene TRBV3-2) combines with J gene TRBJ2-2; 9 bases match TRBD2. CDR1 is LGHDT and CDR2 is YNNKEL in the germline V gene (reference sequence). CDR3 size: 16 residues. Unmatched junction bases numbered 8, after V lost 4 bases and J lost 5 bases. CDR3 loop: CASSPGLAGWTGELFF. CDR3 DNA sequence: TGTGCCAGCAGCCCCGGGCTAGCGGGGTGGACCGGGGAGCTGTTTTTT.

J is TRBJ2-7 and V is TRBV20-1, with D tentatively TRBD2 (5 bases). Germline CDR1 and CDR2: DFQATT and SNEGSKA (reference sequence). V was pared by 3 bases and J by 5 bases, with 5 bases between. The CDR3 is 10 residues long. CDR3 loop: CSASGNEQYF. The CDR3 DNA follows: TGCAGTGCTAGCGGGAACGAGCAGTACTTC.

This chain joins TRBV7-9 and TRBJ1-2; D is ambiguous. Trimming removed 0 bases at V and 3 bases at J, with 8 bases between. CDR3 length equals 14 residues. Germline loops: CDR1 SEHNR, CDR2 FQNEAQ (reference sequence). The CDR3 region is CASSLALADYGYTF. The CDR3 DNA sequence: TGTGCCAGCAGCTTAGCGCTAGCGGACTATGGCTACACCTTC. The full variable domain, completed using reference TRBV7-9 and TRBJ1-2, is DTGVSQNPRHKITKRGQNVTFRCDPISEHNRLYWYRQTLGQGPEFLTYFQNEAQLEKSRLLSDRFSAERPKGSFSTLEIQRTEQGDSAMYLCASSLALADYGYTFGSGTRLTVV.

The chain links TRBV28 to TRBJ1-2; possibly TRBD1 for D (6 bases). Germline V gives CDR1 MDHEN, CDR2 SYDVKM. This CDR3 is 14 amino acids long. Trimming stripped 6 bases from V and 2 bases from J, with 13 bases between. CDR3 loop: CASRLGQPNYGYTF. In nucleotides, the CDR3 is TGTGCCAGCAGGCTTGGACAGCCCAACTATGGCTACACCTTC.

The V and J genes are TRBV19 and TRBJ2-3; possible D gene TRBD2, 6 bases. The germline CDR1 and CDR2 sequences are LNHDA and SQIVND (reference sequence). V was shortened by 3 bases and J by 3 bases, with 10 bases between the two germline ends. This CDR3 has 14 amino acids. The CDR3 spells CASSIGSGTDTQYF. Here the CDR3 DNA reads TGTGCCAGTAGTATTGGGAGCGGGACAGATACGCAGTATTTT.

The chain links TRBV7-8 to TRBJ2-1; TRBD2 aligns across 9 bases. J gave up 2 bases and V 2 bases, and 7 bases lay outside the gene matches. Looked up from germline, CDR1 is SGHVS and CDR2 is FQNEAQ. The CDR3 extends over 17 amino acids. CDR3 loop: CASSLMAGGRTYNEQFF. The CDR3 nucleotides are TGTGCCAGCAGCTTAATGGCGGGGGGGCGCACCTACAATGAGCAGTTCTTC.

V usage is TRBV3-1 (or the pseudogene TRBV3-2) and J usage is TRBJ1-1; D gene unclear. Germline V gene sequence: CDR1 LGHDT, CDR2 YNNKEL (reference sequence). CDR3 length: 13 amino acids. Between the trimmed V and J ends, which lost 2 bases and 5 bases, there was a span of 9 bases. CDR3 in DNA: TGTGCCAGCAGCCAAACCGACAAGACTGAAGCTTTCTTT. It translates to CASSQTDKTEAFF.

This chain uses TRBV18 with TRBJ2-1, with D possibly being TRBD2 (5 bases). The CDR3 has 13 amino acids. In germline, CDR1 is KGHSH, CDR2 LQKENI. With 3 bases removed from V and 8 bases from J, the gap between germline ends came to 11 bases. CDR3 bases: TGTGCCAGCTCACCCGGTTACGGGGATGAGCAGTTCTTC. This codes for CASSPGYGDEQFF. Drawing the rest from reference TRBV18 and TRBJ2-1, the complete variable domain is NAGVMQNPRHLVRRRGQEARLRCSPMKGHSHVYWYRQLPEEGLKFMVYLQKENIIDESGMPKERFSAEFPKEGPSILRIQQVVRGDSAAYFCASSPGYGDEQFFGPGTRLTVL.

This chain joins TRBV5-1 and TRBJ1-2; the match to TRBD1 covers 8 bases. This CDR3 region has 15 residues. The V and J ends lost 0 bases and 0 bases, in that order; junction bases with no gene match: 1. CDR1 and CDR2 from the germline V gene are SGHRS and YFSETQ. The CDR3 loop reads CASSLEQGANYGYTF. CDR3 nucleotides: TGCGCCAGCAGCTTGGAACAGGGGGCTAACTATGGCTACACCTTC.

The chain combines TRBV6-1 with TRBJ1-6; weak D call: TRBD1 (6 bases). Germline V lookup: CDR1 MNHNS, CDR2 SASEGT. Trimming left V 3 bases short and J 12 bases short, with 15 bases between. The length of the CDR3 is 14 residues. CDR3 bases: TGTGCCAGCAGTGATGCAGGGGCTACATTACCCCTCCACTTT. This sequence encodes CASSDAGATLPLHF.

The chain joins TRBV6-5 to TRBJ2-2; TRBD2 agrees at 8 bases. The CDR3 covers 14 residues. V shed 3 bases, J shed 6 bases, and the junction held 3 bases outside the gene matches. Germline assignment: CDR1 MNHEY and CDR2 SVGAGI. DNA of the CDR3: TGTGCCAGCAGTTATCAACTAGCGGCCGGGGAGCTGTTTTTT. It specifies CASSYQLAAGELFF.